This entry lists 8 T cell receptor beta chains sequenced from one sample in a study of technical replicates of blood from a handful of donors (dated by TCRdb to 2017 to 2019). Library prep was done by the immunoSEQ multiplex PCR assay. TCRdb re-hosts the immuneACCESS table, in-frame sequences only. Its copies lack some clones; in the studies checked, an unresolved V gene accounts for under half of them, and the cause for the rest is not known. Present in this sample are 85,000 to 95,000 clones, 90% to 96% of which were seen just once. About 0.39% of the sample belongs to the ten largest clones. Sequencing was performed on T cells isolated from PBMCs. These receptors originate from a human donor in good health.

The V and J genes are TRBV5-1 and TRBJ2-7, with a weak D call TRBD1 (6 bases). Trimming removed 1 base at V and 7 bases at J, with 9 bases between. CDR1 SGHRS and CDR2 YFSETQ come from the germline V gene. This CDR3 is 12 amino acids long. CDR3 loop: CASSLTGTEQYF. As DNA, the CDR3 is TGCGCCAGCAGCTTGACGGGGACAGAGCAGTACTTC.

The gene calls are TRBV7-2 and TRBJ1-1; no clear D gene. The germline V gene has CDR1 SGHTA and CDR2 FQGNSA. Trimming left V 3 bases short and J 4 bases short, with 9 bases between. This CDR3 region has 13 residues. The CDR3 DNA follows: TGTGCCAGCAGCTTGAGTTTCTCCACTGAAGCTTTCTTT. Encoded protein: CASSLSFSTEAFF.

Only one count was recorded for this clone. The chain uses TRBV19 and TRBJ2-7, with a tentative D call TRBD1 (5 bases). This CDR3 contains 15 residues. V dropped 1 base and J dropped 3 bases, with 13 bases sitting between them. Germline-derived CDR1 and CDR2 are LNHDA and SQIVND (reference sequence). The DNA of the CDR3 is TGTGCCAGTAGTATAGGATCCAGGGCCCTCTACGAGCAGTACTTC. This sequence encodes CASSIGSRALYEQYF.

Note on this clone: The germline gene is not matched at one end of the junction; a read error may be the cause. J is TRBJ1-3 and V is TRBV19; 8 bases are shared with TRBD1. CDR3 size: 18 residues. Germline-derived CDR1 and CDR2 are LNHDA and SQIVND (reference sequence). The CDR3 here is CASSSYRRTGTSGNTIYF. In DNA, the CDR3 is TGTGCCAGCAGTAGTTATAGGAGGACAGGGACCTCCGGAAACACCATATATTTT.

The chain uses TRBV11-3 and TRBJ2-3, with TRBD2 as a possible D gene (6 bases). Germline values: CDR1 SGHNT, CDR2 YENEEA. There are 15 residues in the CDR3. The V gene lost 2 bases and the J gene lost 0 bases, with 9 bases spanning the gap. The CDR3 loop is CASSLRRGSTDTQYF. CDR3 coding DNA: TGTGCCAGCAGCTTACGACGGGGGAGCACAGATACGCAGTATTTT.

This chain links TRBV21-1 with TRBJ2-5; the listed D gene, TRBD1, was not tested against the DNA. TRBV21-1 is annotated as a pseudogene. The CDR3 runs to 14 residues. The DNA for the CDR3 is TGTGCCAGCAGCGGTGGGGACAGCCAAGAGACCCAGTACTTC. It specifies CASSGGDSQETQYF.

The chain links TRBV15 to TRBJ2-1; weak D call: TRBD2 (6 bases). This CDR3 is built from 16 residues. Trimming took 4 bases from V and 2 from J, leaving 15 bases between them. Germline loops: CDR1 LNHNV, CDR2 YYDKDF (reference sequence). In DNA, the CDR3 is TGTGCCACCAGCACCCTAGCGCCCAACACCTACAATGAGCAGTTCTTC. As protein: CATSTLAPNTYNEQFF.

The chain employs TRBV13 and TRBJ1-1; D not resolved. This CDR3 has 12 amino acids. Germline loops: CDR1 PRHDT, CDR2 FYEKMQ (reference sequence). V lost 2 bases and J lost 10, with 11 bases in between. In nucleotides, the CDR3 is TGTGCCAGCAGCTTAATCGGGAGAGGAGCTTTCTTT. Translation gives CASSLIGRGAFF.